This TCR beta chain was captured in a study of T cell clonality in common variable immunodeficiency. Whole-study findings and limits: CVID subjects showed higher TCRbeta clonality than healthy controls. Common variable immunodeficiency TCR beta sequences reportedly had fewer deletions and N-nucleotide insertions. Fewer TCRbeta clones were shared among CVID subjects than controls.

The protocol was immunoSEQ multiplex PCR, while the TCRdb copy is restricted to in-frame clones and leaves out a portion. This repertoire holds approximately 50,000 clones, and none appear only once. In its sample, this clone was seen a few times. Its antigen is undetermined. The read comes to an end 3 residues before the CDR3 does, leaving the germline J gene to fill in the end. This CDR3 has 12 amino acids. Germline V lookup: CDR1 SGHAT, CDR2 FQNNGV. Trimming left V 5 bases short and J 2 bases short, with 6 bases between. Material for sequencing was peripheral blood mononuclear cells. V usage is TRBV11-2 and J usage is TRBJ2-5, with no clear D. The sequence was collected from a person aged 18 to 75 in good health. The CDR3: CASSPNQETQYF. CDR3 DNA, as far as it was read: TGTGCCAGCAGCCCTAATCAAGAGACC.